The entry below describes one TCR beta chain. Its cognate antigen is unknown. With V trimmed by 6 bases and J by 4 bases, 8 bases remained unmatched. Germline values: CDR1 MDHEN, CDR2 SYDVKM. The CDR3 has 15 amino acids. This sample was taken from a study of cytomegalovirus exposure and HLA in healthy donors. Notes on the study in general: It was 164 TCR beta chains that were listed as cytomegalovirus-associated. Most TCR sequences proved rare, with some public TCRs found in many donors. Cytomegalovirus status, reportedly, was diagnosed with high specificity and sensitivity by the classifier.

Assay: immunoSEQ multiplex PCR; the TCRdb copy retains only in-frame clones and omits some. Among about 74,000 clones listed, about 93% were seen once. Specimen: PBMCs. The chain joins TRBV28 to TRBJ2-1, with 8 bases lining up with TRBD2. This sequence was found in a man aged 18 to 30 in good health and CMV-seropositive. The CDR3 region has the DNA TGTGCCAGCAGCTCCCCTAGCGGGCGATACAATGAGCAGTTCTTC. It codes for CASSSPSGRYNEQFF.